These 23 T cell receptor beta chains were all obtained from the same sample, sequenced in a study of blood T cell repertoires in COVID-19. Generated by immunoSEQ multiplex PCR, the TCRdb table keeps only in-frame clones and is missing some. Among about 180,000 clones listed, 60% to 80% were seen once. Sequencing was performed on PBMCs or T cells enriched from blood (not recorded which). The source is a man aged 55 to 70 who had been exposed to COVID-19.

The chain carries TRBV11-3 and TRBJ2-6; TRBD2 might be the D (6 bases). The CDR3 extends over 15 amino acids. The V and J ends lost 3 bases and 5 bases respectively, with 11 bases between them. CDR1 and CDR2 from the germline V gene are SGHNT and YENEEA. CDR3 nucleotides: TGTGCCAGCAGCTTGGGGACTTTGTGGGCCAACGTCCTGACTTTC. It encodes CASSLGTLWANVLTF.

The rearrangement links TRBV5-4 to TRBJ1-2, with D possibly TRBD1 on 5 matching bases. The V end lost 4 bases, the J end lost 3 bases, and 16 bases lay between the germline ends. Germline V gives CDR1 SGHNT, CDR2 YYREEE (reference sequence). The CDR3 is made up of 15 amino acids. For the CDR3, the DNA is TGTGCCAGCAGCCAGGGCGCGGGGGTCGACTATGGCTACACCTTC. Its protein product is CASSQGAGVDYGYTF.

The V and J genes are TRBV29-1 and TRBJ2-4, with 7 positions matching TRBD1. The CDR3 loop spans 14 amino acids. V lost 3 bases, J lost 4 bases, and 6 bases stayed unmatched. Germline CDR1 SQVTM, CDR2 ANQGSEA. The DNA of the CDR3 is TGCAGCGTTGAGACTCAGGGACAGAAAAACATTCAGTACTTC. It yields the protein CSVETQGQKNIQYF. Full variable domain (remainder filled in from reference TRBV29-1 and TRBJ2-4): SAVISQKPSRDICQRGTSLTIQCQVDSQVTMMFWYRQQPGQSLTLIATANQGSEATYESGFVIDKFPISRPNLTFSTLTVSNMSPEDSSIYLCSVETQGQKNIQYFGAGTRLSVL.

The chain employs TRBV5-1 and TRBJ2-1, with 8 nucleotides matching TRBD2. The germline CDR1 and CDR2 sequences are SGHRS and YFSETQ. The CDR3 spans 16 residues. V lost 3 bases, J lost 5 bases, and 10 bases stayed unmatched. This CDR3 reads CASSSTGTRVHNEQFF. The CDR3 region has the DNA TGCGCCAGCAGCTCCACCGGGACTAGGGTCCACAATGAGCAGTTCTTC.

This clone has only a few counts. The genes are TRBV19 and TRBJ1-1, with D possibly matching TRBD1 (5 bases). Germline assignment: CDR1 LNHDA and CDR2 SQIVND (reference sequence). The CDR3 is 12 residues long. V was cut by 10 bases and J by 4 bases, with 13 bases left in between. The CDR3 bases are TGTGCCACCCATGGGGCTGGCACTGAAGCTTTCTTT. This translates into CATHGAGTEAFF.

This rearrangement joins TRBV5-1 to TRBJ2-3; the match to TRBD1 covers 8 bases. CDR3 length: 16 residues. Per the germline V gene, CDR1 is SGHRS and CDR2 is YFSETQ. With 1 base clipped from V and 3 bases from J, the junction kept 7 bases outside the gene matches. CDR3 coding DNA: TGCGCCAGCAGCTTGCTTGACAGGGGTGGAACAGATACGCAGTATTTT. It codes for CASSLLDRGGTDTQYF.

V is TRBV2 and J is TRBJ2-7, with a tentative D call TRBD2 (6 bases). V lost 7 bases and J lost 3, with 10 bases in between. Germline CDR1 is SNHLY and CDR2 is FYNNEI. The CDR3 totals 12 residues. CDR3 bases: TGTGCCAGCAAACCGGGACTCTACGAGCAGTACTTC. It codes for CASKPGLYEQYF.

The CDR3 DNA reads TGTGCCAGCTCACGTACAGGGGGTGAGAATTCACCCCTCCACTTT. This gives the protein CASSRTGGENSPLHF. V is TRBV18 and J is TRBJ1-6; TRBD1 matches at 8 bases. Germline V gene data show CDR1 as KGHSH and CDR2 as LQKENI. V was pared by 4 bases and J by 7 bases, with 6 bases of the junction left unmatched. CDR3 length: 15 residues.

This clone was recorded only once. This chain uses TRBV5-6 with TRBJ2-6, with TRBD2 matching over 9 bases. Germline V gene sequence: CDR1 SGHDT, CDR2 YYEEEE. V dropped 2 bases and J dropped 1; count of bases not matched to a gene: 4. The CDR3 has 17 residues. As DNA, the CDR3 is TGTGCCAGCAGCTTCGGGACTAGCAGTTCTGGGGCCAACGTCCTGACTTTC. Amino acids: CASSFGTSSSGANVLTF.

This clone occurred a few times. The CDR3 coding sequence is TGTGCCTGGAGTCCATTCGGACAGGGTAACACCGGGGAGCTGTTTTTT. Residues: CAWSPFGQGNTGELFF. The chain joins TRBV30 to TRBJ2-2; 8 bases line up with TRBD1. The germline V gene encodes CDR1 GTSNPN and CDR2 SVGIG (reference sequence). The CDR3 has 16 amino acids. The ends lost 2 bases at V and 2 bases at J; junction bases unmatched: 7.

The table lists this clone with a count of one. The chain carries TRBV6-1 and TRBJ1-1; D remains ambiguous. V was trimmed by 2 bases and J by 0 bases, leaving 10 bases between them. The germline gives CDR1 MNHNS, CDR2 SASEGT. The CDR3 consists of 15 residues. The CDR3 spells CASSERQVVNTEAFF. The CDR3 nucleotides read TGTGCCAGCAGTGAAAGGCAGGTAGTGAACACTGAAGCTTTCTTT.

This clone showed up just a few times. The chain uses TRBV19 and TRBJ1-5; D gene uncertain. V was trimmed by 8 bases and J by 0 bases, leaving 8 bases between them. The CDR3 spans 13 residues. The V gene's germline CDR1 is LNHDA and CDR2 SQIVND (reference sequence). The CDR3 DNA reads TGTGCCAGTGCGGACTATAGCAATCAGCCCCAGCATTTT. Amino acid sequence: CASADYSNQPQHF.

V and J are TRBV2 and TRBJ1-5; no clear D gene. CDR3 length equals 14 residues. With 6 bases removed from V and 6 bases from J, the gap between germline ends came to 15 bases. The germline V gene encodes CDR1 SNHLY and CDR2 FYNNEI. The CDR3 DNA sequence: TGTGCCAGCAGCACAGAGGGTAATGTTCAGCCCCAGCATTTT. It yields the protein CASSTEGNVQPQHF.

This chain uses TRBV30 with TRBJ2-7; perhaps TRBD1 as D (5 bases). Between the trimmed V and J ends, which lost 5 bases and 0 bases, there was a span of 14 bases. The CDR3 spans 14 residues. Germline CDR1 and CDR2: GTSNPN and SVGIG (reference sequence). CDR3 protein: CAWAGFSSSYEQYF. The CDR3 DNA follows: TGTGCCTGGGCAGGGTTTTCCAGCTCCTACGAGCAGTACTTC.

The V call is TRBV18, the J call TRBJ2-2; D is unclear. Germline V gene lookup returns CDR1 KGHSH and CDR2 LQKENI. This CDR3 is built from 14 residues. Trimming cost V 8 bases and J 6 bases, with 16 bases left between them. The DNA of the CDR3 is TGTGCCAGCCTTCCGGCTAGTCGGGCCGGGGAGCTGTTTTTT. Translated: CASLPASRAGELFF. The full variable domain, in which reference TRBV18 and TRBJ2-2 provide the parts outside the CDR3, is NAGVMQNPRHLVRRRGQEARLRCSPMKGHSHVYWYRQLPEEGLKFMVYLQKENIIDESGMPKERFSAEFPKEGPSILRIQQVVRGDSAAYFCASLPASRAGELFFGEGSRLTVL.

This chain uses TRBV9 with TRBJ1-1, with D tentatively TRBD1 (5 bases). From germline, CDR1 is SGDLS and CDR2 YYNGEE. V lost 0 bases and J lost 4, with 19 bases in between. This CDR3 region has 17 residues. CDR3 nucleotide sequence: TGTGCCAGCAGCGTAGGGGATCAGGGCAGGATAGGCACTGAAGCTTTCTTT. This translates into CASSVGDQGRIGTEAFF.

The J gene is TRBJ1-2, the V gene TRBV12-3 or TRBV12-4; possibly TRBD1 for D (6 bases). Trimming took 5 bases from V and 8 from J, leaving 15 bases between them. The CDR3 is 13 amino acids. The CDR3 coding sequence is TGTGCCAGCAGTCCGCCAGGGGTAGGGGGCTACACCTTC. Protein product: CASSPPGVGGYTF.

The DNA of the CDR3 is TGTGCCAGTAGTACCTCGAGTCCCAGAGGGTTTTTTGGAAACACCATATATTTT. It encodes CASSTSSPRGFFGNTIYF. This chain connects TRBV19 to TRBJ1-3; D call uncertain. CDR3 length equals 18 residues. From germline, CDR1 is LNHDA and CDR2 SQIVND (reference sequence). Trimming stripped 4 bases from V and 3 bases from J, with 22 bases between.

V is TRBV27 and J is TRBJ2-1; the match to TRBD1 covers 9 bases. Per the germline V gene, CDR1 is MNHEY and CDR2 is SMNVEV (reference sequence). This CDR3 region has 17 residues. Trimming removed 6 bases from V and 8 bases from J; junction bases left unmatched: 17. This CDR3 is CASRYLTPGQGTDEQFF. CDR3 nucleotides: TGTGCCAGCAGGTACCTGACCCCGGGACAGGGAACGGATGAGCAGTTCTTC.

The V call is TRBV24-1, the J call TRBJ2-1; 7 bases map to TRBD1. The CDR3 loop spans 16 amino acids. V lost 5 bases and J lost 6; bases outside the gene matches: 12. Germline lookup yields CDR1 KGHDR and CDR2 SFDVKD. The CDR3 coding sequence is TGTGCCACCAGTGCGCCTGGGACAGCTGGGGCCAATGAGCAGTTCTTC. It codes for CATSAPGTAGANEQFF.

V gene TRBV5-6 combines with J gene TRBJ1-1; 11 bases map to TRBD1. Per germline, CDR1 SGHDT and CDR2 YYEEEE. The CDR3 runs to 15 residues. With 5 bases clipped from V and 4 bases from J, the junction kept 7 bases outside the gene matches. The CDR3 region is CASSIAGTGGTEAFF. CDR3 nucleotide sequence: TGTGCCAGCAGTATAGCCGGGACAGGGGGCACTGAAGCTTTCTTT.

V and J are TRBV7-8 and TRBJ1-1; D is unclear. Germline loops: CDR1 SGHVS, CDR2 FQNEAQ. V was clipped by 1 base and J by 0 bases, with 6 bases between them. The CDR3 spans 14 residues. The CDR3 DNA follows: TGTGCCAGCAGCTTAGGCAGGCTGAACACTGAAGCTTTCTTT. This gives the protein CASSLGRLNTEAFF. Using reference TRBV7-8 and TRBJ1-1 for the parts outside the CDR3, the full variable domain is GAGVSQSPRYKVAKRGQDVALRCDPISGHVSLFWYQQALGQGPEFLTYFQNEAQLDKSGLPSDRFFAERPEGSVSTLKIQRTQQEDSAVYLCASSLGRLNTEAFFGQGTRLTVV.

The chain recombines TRBV6-5 with TRBJ1-2; D is uncertain. Germline V gene sequence: CDR1 MNHEY, CDR2 SVGAGI. The CDR3 runs 11 residues. V lost 7 bases and J lost 4, with 7 bases in between. The CDR3 sequence is CASTDFYGYTF. CDR3 bases: TGTGCCAGCACCGACTTCTATGGCTACACCTTC.